The clone carrying this T cell receptor beta chain has more than one count but fewer than ten. Its antigen is not identified. TCRdb re-derived calls from the RT-PCR reads in MiXCR, one entry per CDR3 protein. The table records 500,000 to 700,000 distinct CDR3 sequences, under 30% of them present only once. The sample is drawn from a study of response to subunit inactivated influenza vaccine. V gave up 4 bases and J gave up 0 bases; unmatched junction bases: 3. Germline assignment: CDR1 SGHRS and CDR2 YFSETQ. This CDR3 is 14 amino acids long. General study findings and limits: New T cells are recruited in small numbers by each seasonal influenza vaccination, according to the authors' suggestion.

The sample was also reused in another study, on T cells expressing NK-cell markers. This second report adds: UMIs accompanied the 5'RACE template switching by which TCR beta cDNA was made. With respect to HCMV, seven of the eight sequenced donors were seropositive, and one was seronegative. A handful of donors showed these clonotypes also leading the CD3+CD56-NKG2C+ fraction. What remained unclear was the HCMV specificity of expanded NKG2C+ T cell clones.

This TCR was sampled from a man aged 50-60 years who received an inactivated influenza vaccine. This specimen consisted of CD4+ T cells sorted from PBMCs, obtained 11 to 12 days after vaccination. The chain is built from TRBV5-1 and TRBJ1-2, with 7 bases identical to TRBD1. CDR3 loop: CASSPDRSNYGYTF. Written as DNA, the CDR3 is TGCGCCAGCAGCCCGGACAGGTCTAACTATGGCTACACCTTC. The full variable domain, with the rest looked up from reference TRBV5-1 and TRBJ1-2, is KAGVTQTPRYLIKTRGQQVTLSCSPISGHRSVSWYQQTPGQGLQFLFEYFSETQRNKGNFPGRFSGRQFSNSRSEMNVSTLELGDSALYLCASSPDRSNYGYTFGSGTRLTVV.